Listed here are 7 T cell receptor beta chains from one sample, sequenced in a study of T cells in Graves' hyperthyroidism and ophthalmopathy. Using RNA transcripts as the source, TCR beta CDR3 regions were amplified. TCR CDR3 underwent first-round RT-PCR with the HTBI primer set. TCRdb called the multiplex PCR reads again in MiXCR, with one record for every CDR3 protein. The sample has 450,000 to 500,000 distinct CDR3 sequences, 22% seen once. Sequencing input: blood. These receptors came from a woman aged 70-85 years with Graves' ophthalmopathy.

CDR3: CSARHSANYGYTF. The CDR3 DNA reads TGCAGTGCTAGACACAGTGCTAACTATGGCTACACCTTC. The chain combines TRBV20-1 with TRBJ1-2, with D hard to call. Trimming took 2 bases from V and 0 from J, leaving 7 bases between them. The CDR3 is 13 amino acids. CDR1 is DFQATT, CDR2 SNEGSKA, per germline (reference sequence).

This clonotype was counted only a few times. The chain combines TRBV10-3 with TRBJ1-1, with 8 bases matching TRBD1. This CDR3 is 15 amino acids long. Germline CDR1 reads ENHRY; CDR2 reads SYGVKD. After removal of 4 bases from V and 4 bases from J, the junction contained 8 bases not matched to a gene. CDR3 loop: CAISVGQGGITEAFF. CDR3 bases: TGTGCCATCAGTGTTGGACAGGGTGGAATCACTGAAGCTTTCTTT.

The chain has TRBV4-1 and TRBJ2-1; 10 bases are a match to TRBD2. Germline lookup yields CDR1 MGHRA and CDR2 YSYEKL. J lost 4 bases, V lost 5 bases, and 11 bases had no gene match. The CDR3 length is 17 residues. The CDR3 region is CASSSTLAGALYNEQFF. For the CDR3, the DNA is TGCGCCAGCAGCAGCACCCTAGCGGGAGCTCTGTACAATGAGCAGTTCTTC.

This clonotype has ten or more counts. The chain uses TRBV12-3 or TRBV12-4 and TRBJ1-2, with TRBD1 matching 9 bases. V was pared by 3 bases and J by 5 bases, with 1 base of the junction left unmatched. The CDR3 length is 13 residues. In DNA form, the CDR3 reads TGTGCCAGCAGTTTCGGGACAGGGTATGGCTACACCTTC. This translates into CASSFGTGYGYTF.

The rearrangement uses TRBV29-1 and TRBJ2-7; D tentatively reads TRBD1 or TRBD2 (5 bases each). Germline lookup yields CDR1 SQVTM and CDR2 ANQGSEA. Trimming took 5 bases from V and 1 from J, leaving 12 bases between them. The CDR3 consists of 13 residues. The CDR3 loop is CSVPGRESYEQYF. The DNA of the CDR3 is TGCAGCGTTCCCGGCAGGGAGTCCTACGAGCAGTACTTC.

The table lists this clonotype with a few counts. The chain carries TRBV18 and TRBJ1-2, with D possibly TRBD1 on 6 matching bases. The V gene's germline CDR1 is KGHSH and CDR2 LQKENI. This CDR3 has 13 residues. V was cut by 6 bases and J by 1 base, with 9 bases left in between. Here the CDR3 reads CASSADSNYGYTF. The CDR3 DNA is TGTGCCAGCTCTGCGGACAGTAACTATGGCTACACCTTC.

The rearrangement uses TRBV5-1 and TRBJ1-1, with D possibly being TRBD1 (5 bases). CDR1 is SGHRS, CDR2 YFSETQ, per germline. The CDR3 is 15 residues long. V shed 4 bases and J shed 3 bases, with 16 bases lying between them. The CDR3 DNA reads TGCGCCAGCAGCCCTGGGGCGGGGGGGGACACTGAAGCTTTCTTT. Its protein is CASSPGAGGDTEAFF.